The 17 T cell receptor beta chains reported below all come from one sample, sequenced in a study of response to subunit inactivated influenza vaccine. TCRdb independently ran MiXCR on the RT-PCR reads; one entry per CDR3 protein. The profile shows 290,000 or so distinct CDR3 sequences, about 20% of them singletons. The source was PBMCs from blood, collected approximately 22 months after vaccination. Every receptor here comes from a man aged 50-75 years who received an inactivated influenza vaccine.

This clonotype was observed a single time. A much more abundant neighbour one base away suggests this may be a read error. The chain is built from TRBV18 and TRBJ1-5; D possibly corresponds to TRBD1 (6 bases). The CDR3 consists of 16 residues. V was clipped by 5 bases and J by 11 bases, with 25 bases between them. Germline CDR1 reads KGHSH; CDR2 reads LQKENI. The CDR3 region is CASSSSAGAGVKAQHF. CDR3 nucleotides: TGTGCCAGCTCATCATCCGCAGGGGCCGGGGTCAAGGCCCAGCATTTT.

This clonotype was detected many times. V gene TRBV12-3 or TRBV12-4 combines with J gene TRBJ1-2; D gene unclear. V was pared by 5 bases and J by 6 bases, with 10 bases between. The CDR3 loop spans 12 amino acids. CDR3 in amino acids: CASSHDNNGYTF. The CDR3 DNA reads TGTGCCAGCAGTCACGACAACAATGGCTACACCTTC.

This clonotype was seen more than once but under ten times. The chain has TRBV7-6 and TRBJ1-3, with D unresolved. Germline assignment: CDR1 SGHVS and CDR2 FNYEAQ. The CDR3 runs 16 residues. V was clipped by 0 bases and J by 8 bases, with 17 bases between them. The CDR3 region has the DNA TGTGCCAGCAGCTTAGCTATGGAGATTGCGAGGGACACCATATATTTT. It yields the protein CASSLAMEIARDTIYF.

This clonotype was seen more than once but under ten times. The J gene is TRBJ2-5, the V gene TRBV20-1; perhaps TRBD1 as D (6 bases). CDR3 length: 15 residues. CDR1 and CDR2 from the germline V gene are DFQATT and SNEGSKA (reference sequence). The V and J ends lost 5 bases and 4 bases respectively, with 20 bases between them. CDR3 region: CSARPPRGLVETQYF. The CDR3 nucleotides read TGCAGTGCTCGCCCCCCCAGGGGATTGGTAGAGACCCAGTACTTC.

The CDR3 nucleotides read TGCGCCAGCACATCCGATGACTCTTACGAGCAGTACTTC. This translates into CASTSDDSYEQYF. The V call is TRBV5-1, the J call TRBJ2-7; no definite D call. The CDR3 length is 13 residues. The V end was cut by 6 bases, the J end by 4 bases, with 14 bases between. Germline values: CDR1 SGHRS, CDR2 YFSETQ.

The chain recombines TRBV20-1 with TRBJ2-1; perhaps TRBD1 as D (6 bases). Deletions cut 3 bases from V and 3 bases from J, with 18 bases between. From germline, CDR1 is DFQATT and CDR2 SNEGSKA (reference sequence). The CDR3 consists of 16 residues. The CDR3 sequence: CSARYMERGNYNEQFF. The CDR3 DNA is TGCAGTGCTAGGTACATGGAGAGGGGGAACTACAATGAGCAGTTCTTC.

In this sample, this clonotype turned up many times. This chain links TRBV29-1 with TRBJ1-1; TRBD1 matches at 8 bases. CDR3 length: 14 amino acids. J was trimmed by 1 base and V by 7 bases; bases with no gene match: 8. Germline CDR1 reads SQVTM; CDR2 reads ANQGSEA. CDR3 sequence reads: CSARRQGKNTEAFF. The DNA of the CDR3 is TGCAGCGCCCGACGACAGGGGAAGAACACTGAAGCTTTCTTT.

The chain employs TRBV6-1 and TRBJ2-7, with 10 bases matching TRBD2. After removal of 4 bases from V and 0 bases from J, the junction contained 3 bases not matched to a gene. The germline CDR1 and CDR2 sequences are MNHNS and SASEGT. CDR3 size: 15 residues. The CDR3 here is CASSGSSGSSYEQYF. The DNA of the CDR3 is TGTGCCAGCAGTGGCTCTAGCGGGAGCTCCTACGAGCAGTACTTC.

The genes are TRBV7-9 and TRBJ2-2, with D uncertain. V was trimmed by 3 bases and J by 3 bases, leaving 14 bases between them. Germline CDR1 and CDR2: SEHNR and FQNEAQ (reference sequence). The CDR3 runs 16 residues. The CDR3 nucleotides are TGTGCCAGCAGCTTTTTTGGCGAGTTCCACACCGGGGAGCTGTTTTTT. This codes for CASSFFGEFHTGELFF.

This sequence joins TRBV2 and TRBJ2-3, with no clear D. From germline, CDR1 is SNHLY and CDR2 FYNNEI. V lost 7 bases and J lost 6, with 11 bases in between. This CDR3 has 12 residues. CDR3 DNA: TGTGCCAGCACCAACGGCGTCGATACGCAGTATTTT. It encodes CASTNGVDTQYF.

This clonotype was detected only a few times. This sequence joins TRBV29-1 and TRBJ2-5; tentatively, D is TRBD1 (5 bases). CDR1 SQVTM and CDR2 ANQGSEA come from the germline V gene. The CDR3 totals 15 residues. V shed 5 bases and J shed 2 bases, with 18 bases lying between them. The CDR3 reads CSVSRGRQRQETQYF. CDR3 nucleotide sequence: TGCAGCGTTTCTAGGGGTAGACAAAGGCAAGAGACCCAGTACTTC.

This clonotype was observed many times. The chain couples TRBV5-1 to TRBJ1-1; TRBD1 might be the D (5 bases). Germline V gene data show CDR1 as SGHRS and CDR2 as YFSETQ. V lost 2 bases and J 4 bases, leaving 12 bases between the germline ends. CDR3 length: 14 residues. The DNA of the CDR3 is TGCGCCAGCAGCTTCAGGGATTACAGCACTGAAGCTTTCTTT. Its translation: CASSFRDYSTEAFF.

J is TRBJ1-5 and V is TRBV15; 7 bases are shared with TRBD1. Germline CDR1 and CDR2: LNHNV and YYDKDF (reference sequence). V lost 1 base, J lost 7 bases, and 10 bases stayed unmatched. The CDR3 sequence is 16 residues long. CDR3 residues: CATSRGQGPIRQPQHF. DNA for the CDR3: TGTGCCACCAGCAGAGGACAGGGACCGATCCGCCAGCCCCAGCATTTT.

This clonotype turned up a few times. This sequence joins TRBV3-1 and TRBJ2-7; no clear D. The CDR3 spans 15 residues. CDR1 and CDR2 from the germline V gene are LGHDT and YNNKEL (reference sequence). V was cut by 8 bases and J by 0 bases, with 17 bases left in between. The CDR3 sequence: CASAMGIEGSYEQYF. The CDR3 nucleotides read TGTGCCAGCGCCATGGGAATTGAAGGCTCCTACGAGCAGTACTTC.

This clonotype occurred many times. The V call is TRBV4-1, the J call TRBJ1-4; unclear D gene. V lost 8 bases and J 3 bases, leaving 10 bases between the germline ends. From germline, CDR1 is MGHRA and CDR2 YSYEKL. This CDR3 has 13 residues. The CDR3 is CASGRLSNEKLFF. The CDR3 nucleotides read TGCGCCAGCGGGCGGTTATCTAATGAAAAACTGTTTTTT.

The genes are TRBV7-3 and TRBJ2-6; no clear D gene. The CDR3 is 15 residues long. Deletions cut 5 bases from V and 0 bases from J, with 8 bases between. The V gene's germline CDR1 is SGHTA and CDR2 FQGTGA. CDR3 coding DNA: TGTGCCAGCAGCCTGGATTTCTCTGGGGCCAACGTCCTGACTTTC. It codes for CASSLDFSGANVLTF.

The CDR3 loop is CASSPKGALAKNIQYF. CDR3 coding DNA: TGTGCCAGCAGCCCGAAGGGAGCATTAGCCAAAAACATTCAGTACTTC. The chain carries TRBV6-1 and TRBJ2-4; a weak D match, TRBD2 (5 bases). Trimming removed 6 bases from V and 0 bases from J, with 15 bases in between. The CDR3 totals 16 residues. Per germline, CDR1 MNHNS and CDR2 SASEGT.